One T cell receptor beta chain is described in this entry. No antigen is known for it. This specimen comes from a study of cytomegalovirus exposure and HLA in healthy donors. Study-wide findings and caveats: Rare TCR sequences predominated, though certain public TCRs were found in many donors.

Germline assignment: CDR1 MNHEY and CDR2 SMNVEV (reference sequence). V was shortened by 0 bases and J by 8 bases, with 16 bases between the two germline ends. This CDR3 comprises 15 residues. The PCR used 60 Vbeta and 13 Jbeta primers. Sequenced by immunoSEQ multiplex PCR; TCRdb stores in-frame clones only, minus some. The sample holds 200,000 to 250,000 clones; over 80% are singletons and the top ten take roughly 0.7%. The specimen was PBMCs. This receptor was taken from a boy between 2 and 10 years old in good health and CMV-seronegative. The J gene is TRBJ2-5, the V gene TRBV27, with D perhaps TRBD1 (5 bases). CDR3 bases: TGTGCCAGCAGTTTATCGGGGCCGTGGGTTGGAACCCAGTACTTC. Translation gives CASSLSGPWVGTQYF.